One and the same sample provided the 19 T cell receptor beta chains below, sequenced in a study of blood T cell repertoires in COVID-19. Sequencing used immunoSEQ multiplex PCR; TCRdb keeps in-frame clones, though not all of them. The data contain over 130,000 clones, under 90% of them seen just once; the ten biggest clones take up approximately 1.8%. The sequencing input was PBMCs or T cells enriched from blood (not recorded which). These receptors were taken from a woman under 30 who had been exposed to COVID-19.

CDR3 protein: CASSSRDGLDNEQFF. CDR3 DNA: TGTGCCAGCAGTTCGCGGGACGGATTAGACAATGAGCAGTTCTTC. This chain links TRBV27 with TRBJ2-1, with D possibly matching TRBD2 (6 bases). Between the trimmed V and J ends, which lost 4 bases and 5 bases, there was a span of 15 bases. This CDR3 has 15 amino acids. Germline V CDR1 and CDR2: MNHEY, SMNVEV (reference sequence).

The V gene is TRBV27, the J gene TRBJ2-5; 9 positions agree with TRBD1. Per germline, CDR1 MNHEY and CDR2 SMNVEV (reference sequence). Trimming removed 5 bases from V and 2 bases from J; junction bases left unmatched: 6. CDR3 size: 15 residues. The CDR3 coding sequence is TGTGCCAGCAGTACCCCGGGACAGGGACAAGAGACCCAGTACTTC. Its protein product is CASSTPGQGQETQYF.

The chain recombines TRBV24-1 with TRBJ2-1; TRBD2 matches at 7 bases. V gave up 2 bases and J gave up 0 bases; unmatched junction bases: 3. Germline loops: CDR1 KGHDR, CDR2 SFDVKD. This CDR3 has 16 amino acids. The CDR3 DNA sequence: TGTGCCACCAGTGATTCAGCGGGGAGCTCCTACAATGAGCAGTTCTTC. This sequence encodes CATSDSAGSSYNEQFF.

The table lists this clone with a count of one. V is TRBV9 and J is TRBJ2-1; TRBD2 matches 7 bases. The length of the CDR3 is 15 residues. V gave up 4 bases and J gave up 5 bases; unmatched junction bases: 9. Germline CDR1 reads SGDLS; CDR2 reads YYNGEE. CDR3 in DNA: TGTGCCAGCAGCCTTCGGACTAGTGGACACAATGAGCAGTTCTTC. Encoded protein: CASSLRTSGHNEQFF.

This clone was seen a few times. V usage is TRBV3-1 (or the pseudogene TRBV3-2) and J usage is TRBJ2-2, with TRBD1 as a possible D gene (6 bases). CDR3 length: 16 residues. Germline V gene sequence: CDR1 LGHDT, CDR2 YNNKEL (reference sequence). V was pared by 2 bases and J by 3 bases, with 13 bases between. The CDR3 bases are TGTGCCAGCAGCCAATCACTGGACAGTCACACCGGGGAGCTGTTTTTT. Translating gives CASSQSLDSHTGELFF.

This CDR3 is CASSLGQAEKLFF. The CDR3 DNA is TGTGCCAGCTCGCTGGGACAAGCTGAAAAACTGTTTTTT. The gene calls are TRBV21-1 and TRBJ1-4; the D call TRBD1 from the table was never checked on the DNA. TRBV21-1 is a listed pseudogene. The CDR3 covers 13 residues.

V and J are TRBV5-5 and TRBJ1-1, with TRBD1 as a possible D gene (6 bases). Germline values: CDR1 SGHKS, CDR2 YYEKEE (reference sequence). The ends were cut back, 5 bases at V and 4 bases at J, with 15 bases in the middle. This CDR3 spans 14 amino acids. Here the CDR3 reads CASSTTGSVTEAFF. Written as DNA, the CDR3 is TGTGCCAGCAGTACGACAGGATCTGTCACTGAAGCTTTCTTT.

CDR3 coding DNA: TGTGCCAGCAGCAAAGCTCCGGGACAGGGAATGAACACTGAAGCTTTCTTT. Translating it yields CASSKAPGQGMNTEAFF. The chain has TRBV21-1 and TRBJ1-1; TRBD1, the D gene given by the table, was not confirmed from the DNA. TRBV21-1 constitutes a pseudogene. This CDR3 spans 17 amino acids.

This clone has just one count. V is TRBV7-8 and J is TRBJ1-2, with 7 bases aligning to TRBD1. Germline V CDR1 and CDR2: SGHVS, FQNEAQ. J lost 0 bases, V lost 10 bases, and 11 bases had no gene match. The CDR3 has 15 amino acids. CDR3 in amino acids: CATLPFGTANYGYTF. CDR3 bases: TGTGCCACCCTTCCGTTCGGGACAGCTAACTATGGCTACACCTTC.

This clone was picked up a small number of times. The chain carries TRBV28 and TRBJ2-4; D gene uncertain. V lost 1 base and J lost 2, with 6 bases in between. Germline V gene sequence: CDR1 MDHEN, CDR2 SYDVKM. The CDR3 sequence is 14 residues long. CDR3 amino acids: CASSLLTPKNIQYF. The DNA of the CDR3 is TGTGCCAGCAGTTTATTGACACCCAAAAACATTCAGTACTTC.

The chain recombines TRBV30 with TRBJ1-1, with D unclear. Germline values: CDR1 GTSNPN, CDR2 SVGIG (reference sequence). There are 11 residues in the CDR3. Trimming pared 3 bases from V and 1 base from J, leaving 3 bases between. Written as DNA, the CDR3 is TGTGCCTGGAGCAGGAACACTGAAGCTTTCTTT. Its translation: CAWSRNTEAFF.

DNA for the CDR3: TGTGCCAGCAGTGACTCAGTGACAGGCAATGAGCAGTTCTTC. The encoded protein is CASSDSVTGNEQFF. The J gene is TRBJ2-1, the V gene TRBV6-4; D possibly corresponds to TRBD1 (6 bases). The V gene lost 0 bases and the J gene lost 6 bases, with 9 bases spanning the gap. Per the germline V gene, CDR1 is MRHNA and CDR2 is SNTAGT. The CDR3 totals 14 residues.

Notes on this clone: This specimen includes other DNA sequences encoding the same CDR3. The chain uses TRBV3-1 (or the pseudogene TRBV3-2) and TRBJ1-3, with D uncertain. Germline V gene data show CDR1 as LGHDT and CDR2 as YNNKEL (reference sequence). This CDR3 comprises 14 residues. V lost 4 bases and J 0 bases, leaving 7 bases between the germline ends. The CDR3 loop is CASSPDSSGNTIYF. The CDR3 nucleotides are TGTGCCAGCAGCCCCGACTCCTCTGGAAACACCATATATTTT.

The chain employs TRBV28 and TRBJ1-5; 10 bases match TRBD1. This CDR3 has 17 amino acids. J lost 0 bases, V lost 6 bases, and 8 bases had no gene match. CDR1 and CDR2 from the germline V gene are MDHEN and SYDVKM. The CDR3: CASSDGDRGYSNQPQHF. The CDR3 nucleotides are TGTGCCAGCAGCGACGGGGACAGGGGATATAGCAATCAGCCCCAGCATTTT. The full variable domain, rest sourced from reference TRBV28 and TRBJ1-5, is DVKVTQSSRYLVKRTGEKVFLECVQDMDHENMFWYRQDPGLGLRLIYFSYDVKMKEKGDIPEGYSVSREKKERFSLILESASTNQTSMYLCASSDGDRGYSNQPQHFGDGTRLSIL.

V usage is TRBV10-1 and J usage is TRBJ2-5, with 10 bases identical to TRBD1. With 10 bases clipped from V and 10 bases from J, the junction kept 9 bases outside the gene matches. Germline V CDR1 and CDR2: WNHNN, SYGVQD (reference sequence). CDR3 length: 12 amino acids. CDR3 region: CATGRDRGGQYF. The CDR3 nucleotides read TGCGCCACCGGTCGGGACAGGGGCGGCCAGTACTTC.

This chain connects TRBV7-3 to TRBJ1-1, with D tentatively TRBD1 (5 bases). V shed 5 bases and J shed 1 base, with 8 bases lying between them. CDR3 size: 13 residues. Germline CDR1 is SGHTA and CDR2 is FQGTGA. The CDR3 DNA sequence: TGTGCCAGCAGCCACCAGGGGAACACTGAAGCTTTCTTT. Encoded protein: CASSHQGNTEAFF. Based on the CDR3 plus reference TRBV7-3 and TRBJ1-1, the full variable domain is GAGVSQTPSNKVTEKGKYVELRCDPISGHTALYWYRQSLGQGPEFLIYFQGTGAADDSGLPNDRFFAVRPEGSVSTLKIQRTERGDSAVYLCASSHQGNTEAFFGQGTRLTVV.

The gene calls are TRBV7-2 and TRBJ2-1, with TRBD2 matching 12 bases. Germline values: CDR1 SGHTA, CDR2 FQGNSA. The CDR3 length is 19 residues. V lost 0 bases to trimming and J lost 7 bases; unmatched junction nucleotides: 13. The CDR3 sequence: CASSLAKLAGGWAGNEQFF. CDR3 nucleotide sequence: TGTGCCAGCAGCTTAGCGAAACTAGCGGGAGGCTGGGCTGGGAATGAGCAGTTCTTC.

The chain employs TRBV28 and TRBJ2-1; 11 nucleotides align to TRBD2. From germline, CDR1 is MDHEN and CDR2 SYDVKM. Trimming cost V 5 bases and J 2 bases; bases outside gene matches: 8. The CDR3 runs 17 residues. This chain's CDR3 is CASSPGSGRATYNEQFF. CDR3 DNA: TGTGCCAGCAGTCCTGGTAGCGGGAGGGCTACCTACAATGAGCAGTTCTTC.

The chain employs TRBV20-1 and TRBJ1-4, with D hard to call. V was shortened by 3 bases and J by 8 bases, with 13 bases between the two germline ends. Germline values: CDR1 DFQATT, CDR2 SNEGSKA (reference sequence). The CDR3 sequence is 13 residues long. CDR3 DNA: TGCAGTGCTAGTAACGGGTCGGAAGAAAAACTGTTTTTT. Its protein is CSASNGSEEKLFF.